The 2 T cell receptor beta chains below all came from one sample that was sequenced in a study of beta chain features in type 1 diabetes listed by TCRdb under 2018. Broad study findings and their caveats: A moderate but significant shortening of TCRB CDR3 length was observed in type 1 diabetes patients in all four CD4+ subsets.

No antigens are known for them. To prepare the library, the immunoSEQ multiplex PCR assay was applied. The entire isolated RNA was reverse transcribed using the High Capacity cDNA Reverse Transcription Kit, and thus expressed TCRB transcripts were sequenced. TCRdb re-hosts the immuneACCESS table, in-frame sequences only. Its copies lack some clones; in the studies checked, an unresolved V gene accounts for under half of them, and the cause for the rest is not known. Present in this sample are around 30,000 clones, about two thirds of which were seen just once. Around 2.5% of the sample is in the top ten clones. The sample comprised Tregs from blood. Sample cell subset or site, as interpreted from the label and publication: regulatory CD4+ T cells. These receptors were collected from a woman aged 30 to 39 with type 1 diabetes.

The rearrangement links TRBV29-1 to TRBJ2-1; 15 nucleotides align to TRBD2. Per the germline V gene, CDR1 is SQVTM and CDR2 is ANQGSEA. J lost 9 bases, V lost 6 bases, and 9 bases had no gene match. The CDR3 is made up of 15 amino acids. The CDR3 nucleotides are TGCAGCGTCCGGACTAGCGGGAGGGCCAAAGGTGAGCAGTTCTTC. Encoded protein: CSVRTSGRAKGEQFF.

This chain uses TRBV5-1 with TRBJ2-1; TRBD2 aligns across 14 bases. Looked up from germline, CDR1 is SGHRS and CDR2 is YFSETQ. J was trimmed by 6 bases and V by 4 bases; bases with no gene match: 3. This CDR3 comprises 15 residues. CDR3 DNA: TGCGCCAGCAGCGAGGGACTAGCGGGAGCCAATGAGCAGTTCTTC. Translating it yields CASSEGLAGANEQFF.